The present T cell receptor beta chain was sequenced within a study of Graves' ophthalmopathy and Graves' hyperthyroidism. Study in general: Peripheral blood sampling occurred at initial diagnosis, before any treatment.

A follow-up of 18 months without ophthalmopathy meant that hyperthyroidism was stable. Other autoimmune diseases, uncontrolled infections, pregnancy or lactation led to the exclusion of patients. The sequenced template was RNA, covering the TCR beta CDR3 region. A first-round RT-PCR used HTBI primers, followed by a second-round multiplex PCR. In TCRdb, the multiplex PCR reads were re-called with MiXCR into one record per CDR3 protein. The table has about 620,000 distinct CDR3 sequences, about a fifth seen once. The CDR3 is 13 amino acids. V shed 1 base and J shed 4 bases, with 4 bases lying between them. CDR1 LNHNV and CDR2 YYDKDF come from the germline V gene (reference sequence).

V usage is TRBV15 and J usage is TRBJ2-2; D remains ambiguous. The TCR was taken from a woman aged 18-29 years with stable Graves' hyperthyroidism. Some clones in this sample may be carry-over from other donors' samples. The sequenced sample consisted of peripheral blood. The CDR3 reads CATSRVRTGELFF. The CDR3 DNA sequence: TGTGCCACCAGCAGAGTGCGCACCGGGGAGCTGTTTTTT. Full variable domain (rest looked up from reference TRBV15 and TRBJ2-2): DAMVIQNPRYQVTQFGKPVTLSCSQTLNHNVMYWYQQKSSQAPKLLFHYYDKDFNNEADTPDNFQSRRPNTSFCFLDIRSPGLGDTAMYLCATSRVRTGELFFGEGSRLTVL.